One and the same sample provided the 21 T cell receptor beta chains below, sequenced in a study of T cell repertoires in cytomegalovirus infection. MiXCR was run by TCRdb on the reads, yielding one entry per CDR3 protein. The table lists 70,000 to 95,000 distinct CDR3 sequences, over 25% of them singletons, with around 68% in the top ten. Their cognate antigens are unknown. The material was CD8+ T cells from cultured PBMCs, obtained from culture after CMV antigen stimulation. These receptor sequences come from a human donor in good health (CMV status not recorded). Some clones in this sample may be carry-over from other donors' samples.

The rearrangement joins TRBV7-2 to TRBJ1-1; no clear D gene. Germline V gene lookup returns CDR1 SGHTA and CDR2 FQGNSA. The CDR3 runs to 14 residues. The V and J ends lost 3 bases and 2 bases respectively, with 10 bases between them. The CDR3: CASSFGHANTEAFF. The CDR3 coding sequence is TGTGCCAGCAGCTTCGGTCACGCCAACACTGAAGCTTTCTTT.

This clonotype was counted a few times. The rearrangement joins TRBV29-1 to TRBJ2-7; 11 nucleotides agree with TRBD1. The CDR3 sequence is 13 residues long. Germline trimming cut 7 bases from V and 5 bases from J; bases unmatched to any gene: 7. Germline V gives CDR1 SQVTM, CDR2 ANQGSEA. Here the CDR3 DNA reads TGCAGCGCCCGGACAGGGGGCCTCGACGAGCAGTACTTC. It yields the protein CSARTGGLDEQYF.

The chain recombines TRBV27 with TRBJ1-5, with D possibly TRBD1 on 6 matching bases. V lost 5 bases, J lost 7 bases, and 15 bases lay in between. This CDR3 region has 14 residues. Germline CDR1 reads MNHEY; CDR2 reads SMNVEV (reference sequence). The CDR3 spells CASSPWTATQPQHF. For the CDR3, the DNA is TGTGCCAGCAGTCCTTGGACAGCCACACAGCCCCAGCATTTT.

Ten or more counts support this clonotype. CDR3 sequence (DNA): TGTGCCAGTAGTACGCTAAATATCGGGACAGGCAGAGATCAGCCCCAGCATTTT. It specifies CASSTLNIGTGRDQPQHF. This rearrangement joins TRBV19 to TRBJ1-5; 8 bases are a match to TRBD1. Trimming took 4 bases from V and 5 from J; bases not matched to a gene: 16. The CDR3 is made up of 18 amino acids. CDR1 and CDR2 from the germline V gene are LNHDA and SQIVND (reference sequence).

The CDR3 nucleotides are TGTGCCAGCAGTCCCAACCCCCTAGTTGATACGCAGTATTTT. Its translation: CASSPNPLVDTQYF. The chain links TRBV27 to TRBJ2-3; D uncertain. Germline assignment: CDR1 MNHEY and CDR2 SMNVEV (reference sequence). CDR3 length: 14 amino acids. V was pared by 5 bases and J by 6 bases, with 15 bases between.

This clonotype has at least ten counts. The chain is built from TRBV15 and TRBJ1-1; D unclear. Trimming pared 0 bases from V and 4 bases from J, leaving 18 bases between. From germline, CDR1 is LNHNV and CDR2 YYDKDF (reference sequence). This CDR3 comprises 17 residues. The CDR3 nucleotides are TGTGCCACCAGCAGAGATTCGAGGGTGGAAAGGAGCACTGAAGCTTTCTTT. Its translation: CATSRDSRVERSTEAFF. The whole variable domain, filled in from reference TRBV15 and TRBJ1-1, reads DAMVIQNPRYQVTQFGKPVTLSCSQTLNHNVMYWYQQKSSQAPKLLFHYYDKDFNNEADTPDNFQSRRPNTSFCFLDIRSPGLGDTAMYLCATSRDSRVERSTEAFFGQGTRLTVV.

This clonotype was picked up a small number of times. The chain recombines TRBV7-9 with TRBJ2-5; D tentatively reads TRBD1 or TRBD2 (6 bases each). V gave up 5 bases and J gave up 0 bases, with 10 bases separating them. Germline CDR1 and CDR2: SEHNR and FQNEAQ (reference sequence). The CDR3 contains 14 residues. The CDR3 nucleotides are TGTGCCAGCAGCGTGCGGGACAACCAAGAGACCCAGTACTTC. Protein sequence: CASSVRDNQETQYF. The whole variable domain, remainder taken from reference TRBV7-9 and TRBJ2-5, is DTGVSQNPRHKITKRGQNVTFRCDPISEHNRLYWYRQTLGQGPEFLTYFQNEAQLEKSRLLSDRFSAERPKGSFSTLEIQRTEQGDSAMYLCASSVRDNQETQYFGPGTRLLVL.

The chain uses TRBV7-6 and TRBJ2-1; a weak D match, TRBD2 (5 bases). The CDR3 is 15 amino acids. The ends were cut back, 8 bases at V and 8 bases at J, with 22 bases in the middle. Germline V gene lookup returns CDR1 SGHVS and CDR2 FNYEAQ. The CDR3 bases are TGTGCCAGCGGCGAGCTGGGCGGGCTACGGGATGAGCAGTTCTTC. Residues: CASGELGGLRDEQFF.

V is TRBV5-1 and J is TRBJ1-1; perhaps TRBD1 as D (6 bases). The germline V gene has CDR1 SGHRS and CDR2 YFSETQ. This CDR3 region has 16 residues. V lost 1 base and J 0 bases, leaving 13 bases between the germline ends. The CDR3 DNA follows: TGCGCCAGCAGCTTGAGGGGGGGCGGCATGAACACTGAAGCTTTCTTT. Encoded protein: CASSLRGGGMNTEAFF.

This chain joins TRBV7-6 and TRBJ1-2; 8 bases line up with TRBD1. Germline V gene lookup returns CDR1 SGHVS and CDR2 FNYEAQ. CDR3 length: 13 amino acids. V lost 5 bases, J lost 8 bases, and 7 bases stayed unmatched. The CDR3 DNA follows: TGTGCCAGCAGCACATGGACAGGGATGGGCTACACCTTC. It codes for CASSTWTGMGYTF.

The chain has TRBV12-3 or TRBV12-4 and TRBJ1-3; D is ambiguous. V lost 6 bases and J 4 bases, leaving 7 bases between the germline ends. The CDR3 totals 12 residues. CDR3: CASSPFGNTIYF. CDR3 nucleotide sequence: TGTGCCAGCAGCCCCTTCGGAAACACCATATATTTT.

This clonotype came up a few times. V and J are TRBV19 and TRBJ2-1; D is perhaps TRBD2 (6 bases). Germline assignment: CDR1 LNHDA and CDR2 SQIVND (reference sequence). The CDR3 totals 15 residues. V lost 5 bases and J lost 0, with 11 bases in between. CDR3 in amino acids: CASSEAGSSYNEQFF. The DNA for the CDR3 is TGTGCCAGTAGTGAAGCGGGTTCCTCCTACAATGAGCAGTTCTTC.

The rearrangement joins TRBV20-1 to TRBJ1-1; D unresolved. This CDR3 is 13 amino acids long. The germline V gene has CDR1 DFQATT and CDR2 SNEGSKA (reference sequence). Trimming cost V 0 bases and J 6 bases, with 11 bases left between them. CDR3 amino acids: CSAREGQQPEAFF. The CDR3 nucleotides are TGCAGTGCTAGAGAAGGCCAACAACCTGAAGCTTTCTTT.

In this sample, this clonotype turned up a few times. The gene calls are TRBV5-4 and TRBJ1-6; perhaps TRBD1 as D (5 bases). Germline lookup yields CDR1 SGHNT and CDR2 YYREEE (reference sequence). V dropped 4 bases and J dropped 7 bases, with 12 bases sitting between them. This CDR3 contains 14 residues. The CDR3 reads CASSEGQGNSPLHF. For the CDR3, the DNA is TGTGCCAGCAGCGAGGGTCAGGGAAATTCACCCCTCCACTTT.

This clonotype was counted many times. The CDR3 sequence: CASSSRAASNSPLHF. The DNA for the CDR3 is TGTGCCAGCAGCTCCCGTGCGGCTTCTAATTCACCCCTCCACTTT. The V call is TRBV7-2, the J call TRBJ1-6; D gene ambiguous. Germline V gives CDR1 SGHTA, CDR2 FQGNSA. The CDR3 consists of 15 residues. Trimming stripped 4 bases from V and 6 bases from J, with 13 bases between.

The chain uses TRBV20-1 and TRBJ2-5; D unresolved. Germline assignment: CDR1 DFQATT and CDR2 SNEGSKA (reference sequence). The V end was cut by 1 base, the J end by 7 bases, with 4 bases between. The CDR3 is made up of 10 amino acids. This CDR3 is CSARGATQYF. The CDR3 DNA reads as TGCAGTGCTAGAGGGGCGACCCAGTACTTC.

A word on this clonotype: A much larger clone lies a single base off, so this may be a read error. V is TRBV12-3 or TRBV12-4 and J is TRBJ1-5, with 8 positions matching TRBD1. Gene TRBJ2-3 matches the end of the DNA better, so the J call may be wrong. The CDR3 consists of 15 residues. The CDR3 spells CASSASGGAGQPQYF. CDR3 bases: TGTGCCAGCAGCGCCTCAGGGGGCGCGGGTCAGCCCCAGTATTTT.

The chain employs TRBV2 and TRBJ2-5; D possibly corresponds to TRBD1 (6 bases). Germline assignment: CDR1 SNHLY and CDR2 FYNNEI. The CDR3 covers 15 residues. Trimming took 0 bases from V and 4 from J, leaving 12 bases between them. As DNA, the CDR3 is TGTGCCAGCAGTGAAGCGCTGACAGGCCCAGAGACCCAGTACTTC. This encodes CASSEALTGPETQYF. The variable domain in full, with the rest retrieved from reference TRBV2 and TRBJ2-5, is EPEVTQTPSHQVTQMGQEVILRCVPISNHLYFYWYRQILGQKVEFLVSFYNNEISEKSEIFDDQFSVERPDGSNFTLKIRSTKLEDSAMYFCASSEALTGPETQYFGPGTRLLVL.

This chain connects TRBV6-5 to TRBJ1-1, with D unclear. The CDR3 spans 13 residues. Between the trimmed V and J ends, which lost 5 bases and 1 base, there was a span of 8 bases. Per germline, CDR1 MNHEY and CDR2 SVGAGI. CDR3 in amino acids: CASSNGPNTEAFF. DNA for the CDR3: TGTGCCAGCAGTAACGGTCCGAACACTGAAGCTTTCTTT.

This clonotype is judged medium-sized. The gene calls are TRBV4-1 and TRBJ1-1, with D unresolved. The CDR3 is 14 amino acids. Trimming took 1 base from V and 8 from J, leaving 14 bases between them. From germline, CDR1 is MGHRA and CDR2 YSYEKL. The CDR3 bases are TGCGCCAGCAGCCAAGGACCCCTTAGTGTAGAAGCTTTCTTT. As protein: CASSQGPLSVEAFF.

This clonotype was counted at least ten times. The genes are TRBV7-2 and TRBJ2-6; D might be TRBD1 (5 bases). V lost 2 bases and J lost 4, with 15 bases in between. CDR3 size: 17 residues. Germline CDR1 is SGHTA and CDR2 is FQGNSA. The CDR3 sequence: CASSLSESGLGANVLTF. CDR3 sequence (DNA): TGTGCCAGCAGCTTAAGTGAATCAGGGTTGGGGGCCAACGTCCTGACTTTC.